These T cell receptor beta chains were read from a single sample in a study of monozygotic twins with inflammatory bowel disease. For each CDR3 protein, TCRdb gives one entry from its re-call of the 5' RACE reads, without DNA. The sample shows nearly 450,000 distinct CDR3 sequences, and around 2.4% sits with its ten largest clones. Specimen: blood. Receptors were obtained from a human donor with ulcerative colitis or Crohn's disease, or a healthy co-twin of an affected twin (not recorded which). The CDR3 runs from the conserved cysteine through the conserved F or W.

j_call | v_call | cdr3_aa
TRBJ2-5 | TRBV12-3/TRBV12-4 | CASRAMAQETQYF
TRBJ2-3 | TRBV20-1 | CSARALTDTQYF
TRBJ2-3 | TRBV2 | CASSEEVFSTDTQYF
TRBJ2-3 | TRBV9 | CASSDGTSGTDTQYF
TRBJ2-7 | TRBV14 | CASSGRELGYEQYF
TRBJ1-2 | TRBV2 | CASSEREAAANYGYTF
TRBJ1-1 | TRBV4-1 | CASSQVPGGNTEAFF
TRBJ2-7 | TRBV18 | CASSPRVPEQYF
TRBJ2-3 | TRBV7-2 | CASSYKGWGSTDTQYF
TRBJ1-2 | TRBV19 | CASSRARGYGYTF
TRBJ2-7 | TRBV29-1 | CRPGQASSSCSYEQYF
TRBJ1-4 | TRBV5-4 | CASSRTAQSEKLFF
TRBJ2-1 | TRBV7-2 | CASSFEGGQGEQFF
TRBJ2-1 | TRBV28 | CASSLSRTSGSWYYNEQFF
TRBJ1-1 | TRBV29-1 | CSVRNQLADTEAFF
TRBJ2-2 | TRBV30 | CAWSVRLAAGELFF
TRBJ2-1 | TRBV5-6 | CASNLFRQGGNEQFF
TRBJ1-2 | TRBV7-2 | CASSRAGEPYGYTF
TRBJ1-1 | TRBV20-1 | CSVPPGTEAFF
TRBJ2-3 | TRBV20-1 | CSANPIAGTSGGADTQYF
TRBJ1-1 | TRBV10-3 | CAISDQTGTTEAFF
TRBJ1-1 | TRBV4-1 | CASSPGGFAEAFF
TRBJ2-2 | TRBV7-2 | CASSLEVRATGELFF
TRBJ2-1 | TRBV20-1 | CGASGSLYNEQFF